This is a list of T cell receptor beta chains from one sample in a study of T-cell reconstitution after alpha-beta-depleted transplantation in children. MiXCR, run by TCRdb on the PCR reads, gives a single entry per CDR3 protein. Found here are over 150,000 distinct CDR3 sequences, 6% to 7% of them singletons; the top ten hold 3% to 3.5%. The specimen comprised PBMCs from the stem cell graft donor, sampled from the stem cell graft. These receptors came from a human donor who donated a stem cell graft to a child with Wiskott-Aldrich syndrome. The CDR3 runs from the conserved cysteine through the conserved F or W. D genes are given only for firm matches. Clone size is shown for a subset of rows, as once, few, many or a class of expanded clone.

clone size,D gene,CDR3 length,J gene,V gene,CDR3 protein,CDR3 DNA
many,TRBD1,17,TRBJ2-2,TRBV7-9,CASSLHGTGGNTGELFF,TGTGCCAGCAGCCTACATGGGACAGGGGGGAACACCGGGGAGCTGTTTTTT
many,.,13,TRBJ2-1,TRBV5-1,CASSSSSYNEQFF,TGCGCCAGCAGCTCTAGCTCCTACAATGAGCAGTTCTTC
.,TRBD1,16,TRBJ1-2,TRBV5-1,CASSLGTGAPNYGYTF,TGCGCCAGCAGCTTGGGGACAGGGGCCCCGAACTATGGCTACACCTTC
many,.,11,TRBJ1-1,TRBV12-3/TRBV12-4,CATGLKNEAFF,TGTGCAACCGGGCTAAAGAACGAAGCTTTCTTT
.,.,13,TRBJ2-1,TRBV4-1,CASSQPNPNEQFF,TGCGCCAGCAGCCAACCTAACCCCAATGAGCAGTTCTTC
.,.,12,TRBJ2-4,TRBV5-6,CASSLYQNIQYF,TGTGCCAGCAGCTTATATCAAAACATTCAGTACTTC
.,TRBD2,18,TRBJ2-5,TRBV5-1,CASSLARLAGVGRETQYF,TGCGCCAGCAGCTTGGCCCGACTAGCGGGAGTAGGTCGGGAGACCCAGTACTTC
many,TRBD2,11,TRBJ2-1,TRBV19,CASTSGREQFF,TGTGCCAGTACTAGCGGGAGGGAGCAGTTCTTC
few,TRBD2,14,TRBJ2-5,TRBV7-2,CAIPAGGYQETQYF,TGTGCCATCCCAGCGGGGGGGTACCAAGAGACCCAGTACTTC
many,TRBD1,18,TRBJ1-2,TRBV11-1,CASSYHSGTGSANYGYTF,TGTGCCAGCAGTTACCACTCCGGGACAGGATCAGCTAACTATGGCTACACCTTC
.,.,15,TRBJ1-4,TRBV28,CASSSHDLGNEKLFF,TGTGCCAGCAGTTCCCACGACCTGGGTAACGAAAAACTGTTTTTT
.,TRBD1,19,TRBJ2-6,TRBV5-1,CASSLLSGGVPSGANVLTF,TGCGCCAGCAGCTTGCTCTCAGGGGGCGTCCCCTCTGGGGCCAACGTCCTGACTTTC
many,TRBD2,15,TRBJ2-5,TRBV7-9,CASTEIGTNKETQYF,TGTGCCAGCACTGAAATTGGGACTAATAAAGAGACCCAGTACTTC
.,TRBD1,14,TRBJ1-2,TRBV20-1,CSARFRDRDGGYTF,TGCAGTGCTAGATTCCGGGACAGGGACGGTGGCTACACCTTC
many,TRBD2,14,TRBJ2-7,TRBV5-1,CASSTGLAGNEQYF,TGCGCCAGCAGCACCGGACTAGCGGGGAACGAGCAGTACTTC
few,TRBD1,15,TRBJ2-3,TRBV27,CASSLPGQGAATQYF,TGTGCCAGCAGTTTACCGGGACAGGGGGCCGCTACGCAGTATTTT
many,TRBD1,13,TRBJ1-1,TRBV12-3/TRBV12-4,CASRGQMNTEAFF,TGTGCCAGCAGGGGACAGATGAACACTGAAGCTTTCTTT
many,.,13,TRBJ1-5,TRBV29-1,CSAAEYSNQPQHF,TGCAGCGCCGCGGAATATAGCAATCAGCCCCAGCATTTT
few,TRBD1,13,TRBJ1-2,TRBV7-2,CASSPDRVRGYTF,TGTGCCAGCAGCCCGGACAGGGTCCGAGGCTACACCTTC
.,.,16,TRBJ1-4,TRBV5-1,CASSSGAQGSNEKLFF,TGCGCCAGCAGCTCGGGGGCCCAGGGGTCTAATGAAAAACTGTTTTTT
many,TRBD2,20,TRBJ2-3,TRBV5-1,CASSSLSLRTLALSTDTQYF,TGCGCCAGCAGCTCGCTTTCCTTACGAACACTAGCGCTCTCCACAGATACGCAGTATTTT
few,.,14,TRBJ2-7,TRBV7-8,CASSFSGAYYEQYF,TGTGCCAGCAGCTTTTCCGGGGCCTACTACGAGCAGTACTTC
many,.,11,TRBJ2-7,TRBV6-6,CASSTSPEQYF,TGTGCCAGCAGTACGAGCCCCGAGCAGTACTTC
.,TRBD1,16,TRBJ2-2,TRBV27,CACKGGDRGIAGELFF,TGTGCCTGCAAGGGGGGGGACAGGGGGATCGCCGGGGAGCTGTTTTTT
many,.,14,TRBJ2-2,TRBV6-4,CASSENSHTGELFF,TGTGCCAGCAGTGAAAACTCCCACACCGGGGAGCTGTTTTTT
many,.,15,TRBJ1-4,TRBV13,CASSFSGHYNEKLFF,TGTGCCAGCAGCTTTTCCGGACATTATAATGAAAAACTGTTTTTT
many,.,12,TRBJ2-7,TRBV7-9,CASSPPVYEQYF,TGTGCCAGCAGCCCCCCGGTCTACGAGCAGTACTTC
many,.,12,TRBJ1-2,TRBV18,CASSPRQSGYTF,TGTGCCAGCTCACCTCGACAGTCTGGCTACACCTTC
.,TRBD1,15,TRBJ1-1,TRBV10-2,CASSRTGDGNTEAFF,TGCGCCAGCAGTCGGACAGGGGATGGGAACACTGAAGCTTTCTTT
many,.,15,TRBJ1-1,TRBV5-4,CASKGEGPGNTEAFF,TGTGCCAGCAAAGGGGAGGGCCCGGGGAACACTGAAGCTTTCTTT
many,.,14,TRBJ1-5,TRBV7-2,CASSPVVVGQPQHF,TGTGCCAGCAGCCCCGTGGTAGTTGGGCAGCCCCAGCATTTT
many,.,15,TRBJ2-4,TRBV20-1,CSAGGTGFGGGIQYF,TGCAGTGCGGGGGGCACAGGGTTTGGAGGCGGCATTCAGTACTTC
few,TRBD2,15,TRBJ2-5,TRBV5-4,CASSFGGGQGETQYF,TGTGCCAGCAGCTTTGGCGGGGGGCAGGGGGAGACCCAGTACTTC
many,.,19,TRBJ2-1,TRBV4-3,CASSHVSHFGGIVDNEQFF,TGCGCCAGCAGCCACGTCTCCCATTTTGGCGGGATAGTCGACAATGAGCAGTTCTTC
many,TRBD2,15,TRBJ2-1,TRBV9,CASSVGLAGSGEQFF,TGTGCCAGCAGCGTAGGGCTAGCGGGGAGTGGTGAGCAGTTCTTC